Below, one T cell receptor beta chain is given with its context. The data were taken from a study of T cell changes during pregnancy in multiple sclerosis. Only in-frame clones appear in the TCRdb table, and some are missing; sequencing was by immunoSEQ multiplex PCR. The repertoire holds some 40,000 clones, with about 90% as singletons. The V gene's germline CDR1 is KGHSH and CDR2 LQKENI. Trimming pared 5 bases from V and 5 bases from J, leaving 15 bases between. This CDR3 contains 14 residues. This sample comprised CD4+ T cells from peripheral blood mononuclear cells, obtained in the third trimester of pregnancy. The chain has TRBV18 and TRBJ2-5; D perhaps matches TRBD2 (6 bases). This clonotype was obtained from a female donor in good health, enrolled as a control in a pregnancy study. CDR3 bases: TGTGCCAGCTCATACGCGGGGCCGGGGGAGACCCAGTACTTC. Residues: CASSYAGPGETQYF.